This TCR beta chain was documented in a study of cytomegalovirus exposure and HLA in healthy donors. Both 60 Vbeta primers and 13 Jbeta primers went into the PCR. Sequencing was performed with immunoSEQ multiplex PCR; in TCRdb, only in-frame clones are kept and a portion is missing. The table includes some 130,000 clones, just under 80% detected once. Trimming at V came to 5 bases and at J to 7 bases, leaving 8 bases not matched to a gene. Germline assignment: CDR1 LNHDA and CDR2 SQIVND (reference sequence). The CDR3 runs 16 residues. The count of this clone is one. The chain is built from TRBV19 and TRBJ2-1; TRBD2 matches 13 bases. The sequenced sample was PBMCs. This clonotype originated in a man aged 25 to 40 in good health. The CDR3 DNA sequence: TGTGCCAGTAGTGAAGGGACTAGCGGGAAGGGGAATGAGCAGTTCTTC. Amino acid sequence: CASSEGTSGKGNEQFF. Drawing the rest from reference TRBV19 and TRBJ2-1, the complete variable domain is DGGITQSPKYLFRKEGQNVTLSCEQNLNHDAMYWYRQDPGQGLRLIYYSQIVNDFQKGDIAEGYSVSREKKESFPLTVTSAQKNPTAFYLCASSEGTSGKGNEQFFGPGTRLTVL.